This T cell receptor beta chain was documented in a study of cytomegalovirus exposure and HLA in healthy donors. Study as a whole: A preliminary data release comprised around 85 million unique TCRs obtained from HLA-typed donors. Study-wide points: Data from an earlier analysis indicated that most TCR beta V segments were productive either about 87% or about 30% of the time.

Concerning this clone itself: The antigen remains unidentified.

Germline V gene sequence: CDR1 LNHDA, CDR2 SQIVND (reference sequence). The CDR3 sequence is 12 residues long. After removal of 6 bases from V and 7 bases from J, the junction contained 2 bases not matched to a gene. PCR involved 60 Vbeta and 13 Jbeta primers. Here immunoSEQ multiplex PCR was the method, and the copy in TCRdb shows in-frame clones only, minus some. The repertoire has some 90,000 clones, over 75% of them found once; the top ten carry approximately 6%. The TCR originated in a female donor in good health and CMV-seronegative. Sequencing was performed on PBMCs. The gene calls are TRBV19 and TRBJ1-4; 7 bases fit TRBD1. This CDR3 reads CASRQGSEKLFF. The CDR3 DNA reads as TGTGCCAGTAGACAGGGGAGTGAAAAACTGTTTTTT.